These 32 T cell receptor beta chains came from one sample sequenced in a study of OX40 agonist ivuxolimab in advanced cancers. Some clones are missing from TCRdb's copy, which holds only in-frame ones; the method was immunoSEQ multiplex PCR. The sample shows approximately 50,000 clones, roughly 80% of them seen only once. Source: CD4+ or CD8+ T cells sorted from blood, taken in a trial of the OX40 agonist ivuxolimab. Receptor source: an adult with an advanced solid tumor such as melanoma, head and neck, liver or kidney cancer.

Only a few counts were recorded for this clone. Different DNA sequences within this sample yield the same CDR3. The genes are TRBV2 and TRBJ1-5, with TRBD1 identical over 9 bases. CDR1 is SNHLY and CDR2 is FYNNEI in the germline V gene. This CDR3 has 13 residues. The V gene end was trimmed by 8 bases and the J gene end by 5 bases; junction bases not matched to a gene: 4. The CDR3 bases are TGTGCCAGCCCGGGACAGGGACATCAGCCCCAGCATTTT. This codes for CASPGQGHQPQHF.

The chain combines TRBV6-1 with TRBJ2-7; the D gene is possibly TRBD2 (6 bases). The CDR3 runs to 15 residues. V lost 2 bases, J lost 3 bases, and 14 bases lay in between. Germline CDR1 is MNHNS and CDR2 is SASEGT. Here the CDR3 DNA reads TGTGCCAGCAGTGAATCGGCAGGAGGGTTCTACGAGCAGTACTTC. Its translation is CASSESAGGFYEQYF.

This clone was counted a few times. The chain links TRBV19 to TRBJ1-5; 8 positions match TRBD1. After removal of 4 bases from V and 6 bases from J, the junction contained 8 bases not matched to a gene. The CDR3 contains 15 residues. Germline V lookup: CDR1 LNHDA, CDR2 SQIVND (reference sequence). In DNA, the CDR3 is TGTGCCAGTAGTACCGACAGGGGTTCAACTCAGCCCCAGCATTTT. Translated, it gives CASSTDRGSTQPQHF.

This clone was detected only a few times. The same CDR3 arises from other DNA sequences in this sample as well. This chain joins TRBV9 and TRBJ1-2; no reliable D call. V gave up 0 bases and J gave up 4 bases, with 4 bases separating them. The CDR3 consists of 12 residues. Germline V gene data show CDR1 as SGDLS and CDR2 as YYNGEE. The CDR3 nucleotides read TGTGCCAGCAGCGTAGGAGGCTATGGCTACACCTTC. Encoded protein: CASSVGGYGYTF. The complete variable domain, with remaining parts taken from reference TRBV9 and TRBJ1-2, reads DSGVTQTPKHLITATGQRVTLRCSPRSGDLSVYWYQQSLDQGLQFLIQYYNGEERAKGNILERFSAQQFPDLHSELNLSSLELGDSALYFCASSVGGYGYTFGSGTRLTVV.

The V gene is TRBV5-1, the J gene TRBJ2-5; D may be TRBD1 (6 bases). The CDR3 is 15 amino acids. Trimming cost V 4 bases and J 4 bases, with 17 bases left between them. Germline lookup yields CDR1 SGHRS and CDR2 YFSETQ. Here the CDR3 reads CASSPVGAGAETQYF. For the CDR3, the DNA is TGCGCCAGCAGCCCGGTCGGGGCAGGGGCAGAGACCCAGTACTTC.

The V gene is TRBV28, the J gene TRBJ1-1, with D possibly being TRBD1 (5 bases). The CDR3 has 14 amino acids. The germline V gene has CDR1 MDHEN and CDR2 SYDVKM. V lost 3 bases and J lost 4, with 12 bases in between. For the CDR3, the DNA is TGTGCCAGCAGTTTCGTGGGGCCTCCCACTGAAGCTTTCTTT. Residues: CASSFVGPPTEAFF.

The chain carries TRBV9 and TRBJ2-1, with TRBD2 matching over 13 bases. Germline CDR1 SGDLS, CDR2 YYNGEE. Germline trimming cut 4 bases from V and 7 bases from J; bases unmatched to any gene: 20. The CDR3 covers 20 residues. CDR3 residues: CASSPPVLLAGGPVGNEQFF. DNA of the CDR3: TGTGCCAGCAGCCCACCCGTTTTACTAGCGGGAGGGCCGGTCGGGAATGAGCAGTTCTTC. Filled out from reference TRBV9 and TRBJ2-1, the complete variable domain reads DSGVTQTPKHLITATGQRVTLRCSPRSGDLSVYWYQQSLDQGLQFLIQYYNGEERAKGNILERFSAQQFPDLHSELNLSSLELGDSALYFCASSPPVLLAGGPVGNEQFFGPGTRLTVL.

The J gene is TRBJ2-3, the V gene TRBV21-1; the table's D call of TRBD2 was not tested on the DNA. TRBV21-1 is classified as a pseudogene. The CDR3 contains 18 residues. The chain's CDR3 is CASSKDWGAGRSTDTQYF. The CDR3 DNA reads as TGTGCCAGCAGCAAAGATTGGGGAGCGGGGAGGTCCACAGATACGCAGTATTTT.

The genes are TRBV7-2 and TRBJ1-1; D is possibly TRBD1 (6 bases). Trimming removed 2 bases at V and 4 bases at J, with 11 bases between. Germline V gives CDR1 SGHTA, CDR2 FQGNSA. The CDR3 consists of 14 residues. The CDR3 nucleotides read TGTGCCAGCAGCTTACTAGCAGGGGCCACTGAAGCTTTCTTT. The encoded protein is CASSLLAGATEAFF.

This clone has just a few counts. CDR3: CASSLGPSAGTQYF. CDR3 coding DNA: TGTGCCAGCAGCTTAGGGCCCAGCGCCGGAACGCAGTATTTT. This chain uses TRBV7-2 with TRBJ2-3; D is unresolved. Germline V gene data show CDR1 as SGHTA and CDR2 as FQGNSA. Trimming took off 1 base at V and 9 bases at J, with 14 bases between the two ends. The CDR3 contains 14 residues.

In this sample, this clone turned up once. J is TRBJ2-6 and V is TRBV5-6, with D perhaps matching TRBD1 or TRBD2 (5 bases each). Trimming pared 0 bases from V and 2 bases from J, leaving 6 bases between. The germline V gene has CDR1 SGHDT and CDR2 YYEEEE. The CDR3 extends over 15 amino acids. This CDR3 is CASSLEGPGANVLTF. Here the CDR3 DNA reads TGTGCCAGCAGCTTGGAGGGACCTGGGGCCAACGTCCTGACTTTC.

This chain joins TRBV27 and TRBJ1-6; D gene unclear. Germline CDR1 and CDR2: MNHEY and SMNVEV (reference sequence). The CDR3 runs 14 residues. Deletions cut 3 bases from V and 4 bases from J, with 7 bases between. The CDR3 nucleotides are TGTGCCAGCAGTTTCGGTGCTTATAATTCACCCCTCCACTTT. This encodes CASSFGAYNSPLHF.

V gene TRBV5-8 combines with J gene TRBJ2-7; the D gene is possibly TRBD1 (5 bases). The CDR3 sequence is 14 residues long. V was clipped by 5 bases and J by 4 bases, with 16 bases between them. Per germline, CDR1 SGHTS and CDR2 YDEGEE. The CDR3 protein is CASRSWGRSYEQYF. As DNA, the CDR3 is TGTGCCAGCAGATCTTGGGGCAGATCGTACGAGCAGTACTTC.

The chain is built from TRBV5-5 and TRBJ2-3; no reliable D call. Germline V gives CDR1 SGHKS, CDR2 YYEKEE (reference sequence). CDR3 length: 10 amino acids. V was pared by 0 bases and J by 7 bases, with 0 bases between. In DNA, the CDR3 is TGTGCCAGCAGCTTGGATACGCAGTATTTT. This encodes CASSLDTQYF. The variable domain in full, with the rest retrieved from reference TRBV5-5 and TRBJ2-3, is DAGVTQSPTHLIKTRGQQVTLRCSPISGHKSVSWYQQVLGQGPQFIFQYYEKEERGRGNFPDRFSARQFPNYSSELNVNALLLGDSALYLCASSLDTQYFGPGTRLTVL.

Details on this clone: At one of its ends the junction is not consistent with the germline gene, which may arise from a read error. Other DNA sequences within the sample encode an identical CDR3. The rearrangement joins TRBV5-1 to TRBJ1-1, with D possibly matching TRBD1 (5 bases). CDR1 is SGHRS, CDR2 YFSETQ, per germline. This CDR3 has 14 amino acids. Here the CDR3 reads CASSLAGENTEAFF. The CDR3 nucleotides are TGCGCCAGCAGCTTGGCGGGGGAGAACACTGAGGCTTTCTTT.

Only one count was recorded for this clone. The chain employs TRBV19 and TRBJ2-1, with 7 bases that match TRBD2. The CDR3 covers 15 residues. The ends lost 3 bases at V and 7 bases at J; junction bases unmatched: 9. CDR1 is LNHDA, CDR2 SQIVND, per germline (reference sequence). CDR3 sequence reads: CASSIPGGGRNEQFF. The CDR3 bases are TGTGCCAGTAGTATTCCCGGGGGAGGGCGGAATGAGCAGTTCTTC.

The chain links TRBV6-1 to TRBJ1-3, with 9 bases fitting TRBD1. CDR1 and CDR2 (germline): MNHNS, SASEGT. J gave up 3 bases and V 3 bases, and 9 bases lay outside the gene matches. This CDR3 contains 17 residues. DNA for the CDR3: TGTGCCAGCAGTGACGCTTTAACAGGGGGCTTTGGAAACACCATATATTTT. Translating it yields CASSDALTGGFGNTIYF.

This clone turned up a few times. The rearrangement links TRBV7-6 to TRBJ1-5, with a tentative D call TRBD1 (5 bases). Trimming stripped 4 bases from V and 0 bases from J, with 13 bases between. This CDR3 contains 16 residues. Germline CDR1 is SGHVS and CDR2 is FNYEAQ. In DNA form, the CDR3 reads TGTGCCAGCAGCTCGACCGGGGCGTATAGCAATCAGCCCCAGCATTTT. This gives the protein CASSSTGAYSNQPQHF.

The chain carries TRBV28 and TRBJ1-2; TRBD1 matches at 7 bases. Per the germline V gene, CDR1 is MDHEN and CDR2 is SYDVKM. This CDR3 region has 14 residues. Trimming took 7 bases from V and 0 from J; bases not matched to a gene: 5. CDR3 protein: CASNSGQANYGYTF. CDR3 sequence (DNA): TGTGCCAGCAACTCTGGACAGGCTAACTATGGCTACACCTTC.

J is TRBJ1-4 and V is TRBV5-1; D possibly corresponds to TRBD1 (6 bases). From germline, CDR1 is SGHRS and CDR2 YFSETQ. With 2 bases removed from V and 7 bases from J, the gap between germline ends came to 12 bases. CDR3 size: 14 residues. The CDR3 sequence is CASSLRGSSEKLFF. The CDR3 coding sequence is TGCGCCAGCAGCTTAAGGGGGTCAAGTGAAAAACTGTTTTTT.

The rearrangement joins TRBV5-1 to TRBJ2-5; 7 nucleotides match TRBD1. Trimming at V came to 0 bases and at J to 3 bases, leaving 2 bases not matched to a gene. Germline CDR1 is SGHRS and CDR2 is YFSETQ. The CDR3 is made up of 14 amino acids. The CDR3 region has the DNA TGCGCCAGCAGCTTGGGAGGGACAGAAGAGACCCAGTACTTC. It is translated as CASSLGGTEETQYF. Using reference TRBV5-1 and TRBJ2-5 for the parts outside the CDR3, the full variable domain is KAGVTQTPRYLIKTRGQQVTLSCSPISGHRSVSWYQQTPGQGLQFLFEYFSETQRNKGNFPGRFSGRQFSNSRSEMNVSTLELGDSALYLCASSLGGTEETQYFGPGTRLLVL.

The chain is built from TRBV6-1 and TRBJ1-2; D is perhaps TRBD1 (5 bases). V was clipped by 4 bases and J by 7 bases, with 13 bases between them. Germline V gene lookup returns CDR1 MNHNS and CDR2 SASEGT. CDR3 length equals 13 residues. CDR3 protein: CASSVRTYTGYTF. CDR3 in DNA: TGTGCCAGCAGTGTTAGGACATACACTGGCTACACCTTC.

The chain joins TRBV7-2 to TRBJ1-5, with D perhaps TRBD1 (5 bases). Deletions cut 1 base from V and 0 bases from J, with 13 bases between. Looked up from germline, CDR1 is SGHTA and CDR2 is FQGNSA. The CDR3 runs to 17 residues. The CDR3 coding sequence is TGTGCCAGCAGCTTAGGCCCCCGACAGTATAGCAATCAGCCCCAGCATTTT. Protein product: CASSLGPRQYSNQPQHF. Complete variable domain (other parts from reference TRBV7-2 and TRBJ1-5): GAGVSQSPSNKVTEKGKDVELRCDPISGHTALYWYRQSLGQGLEFLIYFQGNSAPDKSGLPSDRFSAERTGGSVSTLTIQRTQQEDSAVYLCASSLGPRQYSNQPQHFGDGTRLSIL.

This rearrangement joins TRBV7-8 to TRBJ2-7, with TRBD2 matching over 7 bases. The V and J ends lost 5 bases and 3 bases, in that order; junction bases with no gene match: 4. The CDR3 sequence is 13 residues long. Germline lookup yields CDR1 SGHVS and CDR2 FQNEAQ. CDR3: CASSIGDYYEQYF. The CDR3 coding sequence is TGTGCCAGCAGCATAGGGGACTACTACGAGCAGTACTTC.

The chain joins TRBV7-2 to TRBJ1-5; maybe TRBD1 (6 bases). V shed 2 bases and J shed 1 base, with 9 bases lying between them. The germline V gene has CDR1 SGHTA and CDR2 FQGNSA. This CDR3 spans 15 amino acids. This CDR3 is CASSLLGQSNQPQHF. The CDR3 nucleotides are TGTGCCAGCAGCTTACTCGGACAGAGCAATCAGCCCCAGCATTTT.

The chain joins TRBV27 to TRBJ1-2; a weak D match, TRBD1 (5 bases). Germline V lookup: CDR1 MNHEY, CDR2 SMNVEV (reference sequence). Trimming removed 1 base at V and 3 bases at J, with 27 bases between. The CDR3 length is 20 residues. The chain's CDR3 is CASSLFSIAGRGTGDYGYTF. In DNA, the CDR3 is TGTGCCAGCAGTTTATTCTCCATCGCCGGGAGGGGAACGGGCGACTATGGCTACACCTTC.

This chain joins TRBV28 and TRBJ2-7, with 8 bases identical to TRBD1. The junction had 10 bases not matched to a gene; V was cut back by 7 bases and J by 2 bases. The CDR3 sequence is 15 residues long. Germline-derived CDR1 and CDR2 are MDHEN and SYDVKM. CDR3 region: CASTSRTGRAYEQYF. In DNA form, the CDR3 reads TGTGCCAGCACCTCTCGGACAGGGCGGGCCTACGAGCAGTACTTC.

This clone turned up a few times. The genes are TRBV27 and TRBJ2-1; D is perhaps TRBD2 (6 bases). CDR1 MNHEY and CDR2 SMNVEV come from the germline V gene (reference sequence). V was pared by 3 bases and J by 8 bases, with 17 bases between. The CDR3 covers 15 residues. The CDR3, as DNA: TGTGCCAGCAGTTTTCCCCCCGGGACTGCCCATGAGCAGTTCTTC. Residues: CASSFPPGTAHEQFF.

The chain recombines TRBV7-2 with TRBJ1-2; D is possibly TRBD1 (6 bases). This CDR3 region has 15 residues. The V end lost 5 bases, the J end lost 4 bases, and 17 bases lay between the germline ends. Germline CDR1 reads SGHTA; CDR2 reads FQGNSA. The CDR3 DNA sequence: TGTGCCAGCAGCCCTGGGGGGGCGCTTCTCTATGGCTACACCTTC. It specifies CASSPGGALLYGYTF.

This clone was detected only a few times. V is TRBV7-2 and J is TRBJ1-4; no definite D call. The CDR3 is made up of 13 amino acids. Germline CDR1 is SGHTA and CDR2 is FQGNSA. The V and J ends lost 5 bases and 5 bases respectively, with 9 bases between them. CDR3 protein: CASSPRVNEKLFF. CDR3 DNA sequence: TGTGCCAGCAGCCCAAGGGTAAATGAAAAACTGTTTTTT.

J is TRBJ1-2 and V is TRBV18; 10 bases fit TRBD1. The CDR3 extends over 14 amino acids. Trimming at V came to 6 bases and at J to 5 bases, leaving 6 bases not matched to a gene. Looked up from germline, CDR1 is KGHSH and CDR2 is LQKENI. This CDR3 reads CASSTPGQGYGYTF. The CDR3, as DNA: TGTGCCAGCTCTACTCCGGGACAGGGGTATGGCTACACCTTC.

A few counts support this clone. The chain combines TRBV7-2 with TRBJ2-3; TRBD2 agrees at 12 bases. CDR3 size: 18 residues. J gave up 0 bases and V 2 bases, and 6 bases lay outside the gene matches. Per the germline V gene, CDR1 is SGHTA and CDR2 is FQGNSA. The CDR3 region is CASSLTSSGGASTDTQYF. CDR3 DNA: TGTGCCAGCAGCTTAACTTCTAGCGGGGGGGCTAGCACAGATACGCAGTATTTT.